These 25 T cell receptor beta chains were sequenced from one sample in a study of CD4 T cells in relation to SARS-CoV-2 and coronaviruses. The method was immunoSEQ multiplex PCR; TCRdb's version includes in-frame clones alone and lacks a portion of them. The sample contains about 39,000 clones, roughly four fifths of which appear only once. Which antigens these TCRs recognize remains unknown. Sequencing was performed on naive CD4+ T cells from PBMCs, cultured in vitro. This sample's subset: naive CD4+ T cells isolated by negative enrichment. The receptors here all came from an adult with COVID-19.

This chain connects TRBV5-1 to TRBJ2-5; 12 bases are shared with TRBD2. Germline-derived CDR1 and CDR2 are SGHRS and YFSETQ. V shed 0 bases and J 4 bases; nucleotides not matched to a gene: 7. The CDR3 covers 17 residues. The CDR3 loop is CASSLAVTSGRGETQYF. The DNA for the CDR3 is TGCGCCAGCAGCTTGGCCGTGACTAGCGGGAGAGGAGAGACCCAGTACTTC.

The chain is built from TRBV13 and TRBJ2-7; TRBD2 matches 11 bases. V was clipped by 5 bases and J by 6 bases; unmatched bases: 9. Germline CDR1 PRHDT, CDR2 FYEKMQ (reference sequence). CDR3 size: 15 residues. This chain's CDR3 is CASSKTSGSGGEQYF. DNA for the CDR3: TGTGCCAGCAGCAAAACTAGCGGGAGTGGTGGCGAGCAGTACTTC.

The V call is TRBV5-1, the J call TRBJ1-1; D uncertain. The CDR3 runs 13 residues. V was trimmed by 0 bases and J by 4 bases, leaving 7 bases between them. Germline V CDR1 and CDR2: SGHRS, YFSETQ. Here the CDR3 DNA reads TGCGCCAGCAGCTTGGACATTGGCACTGAAGCTTTCTTT. Its protein is CASSLDIGTEAFF.

This clone appeared a few times. This chain uses TRBV30 with TRBJ2-7, with a possible D match to TRBD2 (6 bases). The CDR3 extends over 11 amino acids. Germline V gene sequence: CDR1 GTSNPN, CDR2 SVGIG (reference sequence). V lost 8 bases, J lost 6 bases, and 14 bases lay in between. The CDR3 DNA reads as TGTGCCCGGGTGAGCGGGTCCGAGCAGTACTTC. This translates into CARVSGSEQYF. Full variable domain (remainder filled in from reference TRBV30 and TRBJ2-7): SQTIHQWPATLVQPVGSPLSLECTVEGTSNPNLYWYRQAAGRGLQLLFYSVGIGQISSEVPQNLSASRPQDRQFILSSKKLLLSDSGFYLCARVSGSEQYFGPGTRLTVT.

The chain joins TRBV21-1 to TRBJ2-3; the table's TRBD1 call for D was not verified on the DNA. TRBV21-1 is classified as a pseudogene. The CDR3 contains 13 residues. The CDR3: CASSRYRGNTQYF. The CDR3 DNA follows: TGTGCCAGCAGCAGGTACAGGGGAAATACGCAGTATTTT.

The chain combines TRBV28 with TRBJ2-4; 10 bases are shared with TRBD1. The germline V gene encodes CDR1 MDHEN and CDR2 SYDVKM. The CDR3 extends over 14 amino acids. V lost 6 bases, J lost 7 bases, and 6 bases stayed unmatched. CDR3 DNA sequence: TGTGCCAGCAGGACCGGGACAGGGGTTAACATTCAGTACTTC. Protein: CASRTGTGVNIQYF.

This clone showed up just once. CDR3 sequence (DNA): TGTGCCAGCAGTTACTCCGGGGCCATGAGTTACAATGAGCAGTTCTTC. Translating gives CASSYSGAMSYNEQFF. This chain uses TRBV6-5 with TRBJ2-1; either TRBD1 or TRBD2 may supply D (5 bases each). Germline V gene data show CDR1 as MNHEY and CDR2 as SVGAGI. V was clipped by 0 bases and J by 4 bases, with 13 bases between them. This CDR3 has 16 amino acids.

The chain has TRBV28 and TRBJ2-1; D is uncertain. V lost 2 bases, J lost 3 bases, and 5 bases lay in between. This CDR3 contains 13 residues. Germline CDR1 and CDR2: MDHEN and SYDVKM. The CDR3 DNA is TGTGCCAGCAGTTTAGTTAACTACAATGAGCAGTTCTTC. Protein product: CASSLVNYNEQFF.

This chain uses TRBV7-2 with TRBJ2-3; no firm D call. CDR1 and CDR2 (germline): SGHTA, FQGNSA. CDR3 size: 15 residues. The V and J ends lost 0 bases and 5 bases respectively, with 12 bases between them. CDR3 coding DNA: TGTGCCAGCAGCTTAGCGAGCCTGGTTCTAGATACGCAGTATTTT. This translates into CASSLASLVLDTQYF. Filled out from reference TRBV7-2 and TRBJ2-3, the complete variable domain reads GAGVSQSPSNKVTEKGKDVELRCDPISGHTALYWYRQSLGQGLEFLIYFQGNSAPDKSGLPSDRFSAERTGGSVSTLTIQRTQQEDSAVYLCASSLASLVLDTQYFGPGTRLTVL.

V is TRBV2 and J is TRBJ2-5, with a possible D match to TRBD1 (5 bases). The germline V gene encodes CDR1 SNHLY and CDR2 FYNNEI. The CDR3 is 15 amino acids. V lost 0 bases to trimming and J lost 2 bases, with 10 bases between them. Here the CDR3 reads CASSEARQIQETQYF. The CDR3 DNA reads TGTGCCAGCAGTGAAGCGCGACAGATACAAGAGACCCAGTACTTC.

The chain couples TRBV4-1 to TRBJ1-2, with 7 bases aligning to TRBD1. V dropped 1 base and J dropped 6; count of bases not matched to a gene: 8. This CDR3 is 15 amino acids long. Germline CDR1 reads MGHRA; CDR2 reads YSYEKL. The DNA for the CDR3 is TGCGCCAGCAGCCAAGGGGCGCAGGGGGGCCATGGCTACACCTTC. Translation gives CASSQGAQGGHGYTF.

This rearrangement joins TRBV28 to TRBJ2-7, with a tentative D call TRBD1 (6 bases). Looked up from germline, CDR1 is MDHEN and CDR2 is SYDVKM. The CDR3 runs 13 residues. The V gene lost 5 bases and the J gene lost 2 bases, with 10 bases spanning the gap. The CDR3 sequence: CASSPTGPYEQYF. CDR3 DNA: TGTGCCAGCAGTCCCACAGGGCCCTACGAGCAGTACTTC.

The chain uses TRBV2 and TRBJ2-1; 9 nucleotides agree with TRBD2. The J segment lost 4 bases and the V segment lost 6 bases, leaving 10 bases of the junction unmatched. Germline V gives CDR1 SNHLY, CDR2 FYNNEI. CDR3 length equals 16 residues. Here the CDR3 reads CASRHDLAGRYNEQFF. The CDR3, as DNA: TGTGCCAGCAGACACGATCTAGCGGGGAGATACAATGAGCAGTTCTTC.

This chain links TRBV27 with TRBJ2-7; 7 bases agree with TRBD2. Germline CDR1 MNHEY, CDR2 SMNVEV (reference sequence). V lost 5 bases and J lost 3; bases outside the gene matches: 4. The CDR3 covers 13 residues. The CDR3 region is CASSHGLVYEQYF. Here the CDR3 DNA reads TGTGCCAGCAGTCATGGACTAGTCTACGAGCAGTACTTC.

The sample holds a few counts of this clone. The V and J genes are TRBV10-3 and TRBJ1-5, with D maybe TRBD1 (6 bases). Germline CDR1 ENHRY, CDR2 SYGVKD. This CDR3 is built from 14 residues. Trimming took 0 bases from V and 7 from J, leaving 10 bases between them. The DNA of the CDR3 is TGTGCCATCAGTGAGTCGACAGGCATGCAGCCCCAGCATTTT. Amino acid sequence: CAISESTGMQPQHF.

The rearrangement uses TRBV28 and TRBJ2-7; 10 nucleotides line up with TRBD2. The germline V gene has CDR1 MDHEN and CDR2 SYDVKM. The CDR3 is 13 residues long. J was trimmed by 6 bases and V by 6 bases; bases with no gene match: 5. The CDR3 region is CASRRRTSGEQYF. The CDR3 DNA reads TGTGCCAGCAGGCGTCGGACTAGCGGCGAGCAGTACTTC. Complete variable domain (other parts from reference TRBV28 and TRBJ2-7): DVKVTQSSRYLVKRTGEKVFLECVQDMDHENMFWYRQDPGLGLRLIYFSYDVKMKEKGDIPEGYSVSREKKERFSLILESASTNQTSMYLCASRRRTSGEQYFGPGTRLTVT.

This clone has just a few counts. The CDR3 loop reads CASRRVGRPYNEQFF. CDR3 nucleotides: TGTGCCAGCAGGCGTGTGGGTAGACCTTACAATGAGCAGTTCTTC. This sequence joins TRBV6-4 and TRBJ2-1; no reliable D call. CDR1 and CDR2 from the germline V gene are MRHNA and SNTAGT. Trimming left V 6 bases short and J 4 bases short, with 16 bases between. This CDR3 spans 15 amino acids.

This clone was seen once. The genes are TRBV6-5 and TRBJ1-4; the D gene is possibly TRBD1 (6 bases). Germline V gives CDR1 MNHEY, CDR2 SVGAGI. The CDR3 contains 15 residues. The V end lost 7 bases, the J end lost 4 bases, and 16 bases lay between the germline ends. The CDR3 loop reads CASNNWTVNNEKLFF. CDR3 bases: TGTGCCAGCAATAACTGGACAGTCAATAATGAAAAACTGTTTTTT.

The gene calls are TRBV2 and TRBJ2-3; D is tentatively TRBD1 or TRBD2 (5 bases each). Germline CDR1 is SNHLY and CDR2 is FYNNEI. The V end was cut by 2 bases, the J end by 9 bases, with 12 bases between. The CDR3 sequence is 13 residues long. This CDR3 reads CASSERGQGTQYF. Written as DNA, the CDR3 is TGTGCCAGCAGTGAACGCGGGCAGGGCACGCAGTATTTT. The variable domain in full, completed from reference TRBV2 and TRBJ2-3, reads EPEVTQTPSHQVTQMGQEVILRCVPISNHLYFYWYRQILGQKVEFLVSFYNNEISEKSEIFDDQFSVERPDGSNFTLKIRSTKLEDSAMYFCASSERGQGTQYFGPGTRLTVL.

The chain joins TRBV10-2 to TRBJ1-1; the D is unclear. Deletions cut 9 bases from V and 1 base from J, with 12 bases between. Germline values: CDR1 WSHSY, CDR2 SAAADI. The CDR3 is 13 amino acids. The CDR3 sequence is CARSQAANTEAFF. The CDR3 DNA sequence: TGCGCCAGGTCCCAGGCGGCGAACACTGAAGCTTTCTTT.

The V call is TRBV6-4, the J call TRBJ2-3; TRBD2 matches 8 bases. The CDR3 consists of 14 residues. V was clipped by 4 bases and J by 3 bases; unmatched bases: 3. Germline V gives CDR1 MRHNA, CDR2 SNTAGT. The CDR3 loop is CASSAGGPTDTQYF. CDR3 DNA: TGTGCCAGCAGTGCGGGAGGGCCAACAGATACGCAGTATTTT.

The rearrangement joins TRBV10-3 to TRBJ2-7; 11 bases agree with TRBD2. CDR1 is ENHRY and CDR2 is SYGVKD in the germline V gene. The junction had 11 bases not matched to a gene; V was cut back by 7 bases and J by 3 bases. The CDR3 covers 16 residues. CDR3 loop: CAINSYGTSGFYEQYF. The DNA for the CDR3 is TGTGCCATCAATTCATACGGGACTAGCGGTTTCTACGAGCAGTACTTC.

V is TRBV13 and J is TRBJ2-1; 7 bases are shared with TRBD2. Germline loops: CDR1 PRHDT, CDR2 FYEKMQ (reference sequence). V trimming: 1 base; J trimming: 6 bases; junction bases outside the gene matches: 6. The CDR3 consists of 15 residues. DNA of the CDR3: TGTGCCAGCAGCTTAGTTCGGGAGGCACGCAATGAGCAGTTCTTC. Its translation is CASSLVREARNEQFF.

The chain uses TRBV18 and TRBJ2-4; TRBD1 aligns across 7 bases. V lost 4 bases to trimming and J lost 1 base; unmatched junction nucleotides: 10. The V gene's germline CDR1 is KGHSH and CDR2 LQKENI. This CDR3 has 17 amino acids. The CDR3 region is CASSQTGTIGAKNIQYF. The CDR3 nucleotides read TGTGCCAGCTCACAGACAGGGACCATAGGGGCCAAAAACATTCAGTACTTC.

This clone has more than one count but fewer than ten. CDR3 sequence (DNA): TGTGCCAGCAGCTTAGTTCCGGGATACCCCTACGAGCAGTACTTC. It encodes CASSLVPGYPYEQYF. This chain links TRBV11-1 with TRBJ2-7; TRBD2 might be the D (5 bases). This CDR3 is built from 15 residues. Germline CDR1 SGHAT, CDR2 FQDESV (reference sequence). The germline V and J ends were trimmed by 1 base and 2 bases, with 12 bases remaining between them.